Each of the 3 T cell receptor beta chains below was sequenced from the same sample in a study of blood T cell repertoires in COVID-19 (dated by TCRdb to the early 2020s). The library was built by means of the immunoSEQ multiplex PCR assay. TCRdb provides this immuneACCESS table in a form limited to in-frame rearrangements. Some clones are lacking; in checked studies, under half of them reflect an unresolved V gene, and why the rest are absent is not known. Counted in this sample were fewer than 300,000 clones; 91% of them appeared once. The ten largest clones capture around 2% of the sample. Sequenced sample: peripheral blood. The receptor source for this set is a woman aged 25 to 45 with COVID-19, enrolled during active disease.

The chain recombines TRBV2 with TRBJ2-7; D perhaps matches TRBD2 (6 bases). The CDR3 runs 17 residues. Germline V CDR1 and CDR2: SNHLY, FYNNEI. V gave up 5 bases and J gave up 4 bases, with 24 bases separating them. In nucleotides, the CDR3 is TGTGCCAGCAGTTCCCCCCCGACGCAGCAGGGAGGTTACGAGCAGTACTTC. This sequence encodes CASSSPPTQQGGYEQYF.

The chain joins TRBV4-1 to TRBJ2-1, with D possibly being TRBD1 (5 bases). Germline V gene data show CDR1 as MGHRA and CDR2 as YSYEKL. V was cut by 0 bases and J by 13 bases, with 16 bases left in between. The CDR3 runs 14 residues. CDR3 DNA sequence: TGCGCCAGCAGCCAAGAAGGGGTTCCTGGTCACCAGTTCTTC. It translates to CASSQEGVPGHQFF.

The rearrangement joins TRBV3-1 (or the pseudogene TRBV3-2) to TRBJ1-4; 7 nucleotides agree with TRBD1. The germline V gene encodes CDR1 LGHDT and CDR2 YNNKEL (reference sequence). The CDR3 consists of 14 residues. V shed 6 bases, J shed 4 bases, and the junction held 5 bases outside the gene matches. The DNA of the CDR3 is TGTGCCAGCAGATTACAGGGGATTAATGAAAAACTGTTTTTT. This encodes CASRLQGINEKLFF.